The 9 T cell receptor beta chains below were found in one sample sequenced in a study of coeliac disease. Sequencing used immunoSEQ multiplex PCR; TCRdb keeps in-frame clones, though not all of them. The data show fewer than 2,500 clones, with 65% to 85% seen just once and around 20% held by the top ten. The sample consisted of lamina propria lymphocytes from the gut. The receptors come from a woman aged 50 to 60 with celiac disease on a gluten-free diet.

In this sample, this clone is large (0.1 to 1%). The rearrangement joins TRBV2 to TRBJ1-2; 11 bases align to TRBD1. CDR3 length: 15 amino acids. Germline lookup yields CDR1 SNHLY and CDR2 FYNNEI. After removal of 6 bases from V and 8 bases from J, the junction contained 11 bases not matched to a gene. CDR3 region: CASRPPGQGVGGYTF. CDR3 sequence (DNA): TGTGCCAGCAGACCCCCGGGACAGGGGGTGGGAGGCTACACCTTC.

This clone was counted between two and nine times. The rearrangement joins TRBV6-6 to TRBJ1-5; D is ambiguous. In germline, CDR1 is MNHNY, CDR2 SVGAGI (reference sequence). The CDR3 runs to 15 residues. Trimming shortened V by 4 bases and J by 0 bases, and 10 bases separated the two germline ends. The CDR3: CASSLQYYSNQPQHF. The CDR3 coding sequence is TGTGCCAGCAGTTTGCAGTACTATAGCAATCAGCCCCAGCATTTT.

This chain links TRBV9 with TRBJ2-1, with TRBD1 identical over 9 bases. The germline gives CDR1 SGDLS, CDR2 YYNGEE. This CDR3 has 15 amino acids. With V trimmed by 5 bases and J by 5 bases, 8 bases remained unmatched. The CDR3 DNA reads as TGTGCCAGCAGTCGTACCGGGACAGGGAACAATGAGCAGTTCTTC. Its translation is CASSRTGTGNNEQFF.

This rearrangement joins TRBV28 to TRBJ1-6, with D possibly TRBD1 on 6 matching bases. The CDR3 covers 16 residues. V lost 4 bases and J 6 bases, leaving 16 bases between the germline ends. Germline values: CDR1 MDHEN, CDR2 SYDVKM. The CDR3 protein is CASSSLRGHPNSPLHF. The CDR3 DNA reads TGTGCCAGCAGTTCATTAAGGGGACACCCTAATTCACCCCTCCACTTT.

V gene TRBV28 combines with J gene TRBJ1-2; D is ambiguous. V was clipped by 5 bases and J by 7 bases, with 14 bases between them. CDR1 is MDHEN, CDR2 SYDVKM, per germline. CDR3 length: 13 residues. The DNA for the CDR3 is TGTGCCAGCAGTCTAGAATTCCTAGGTGGCTACACCTTC. Encoded protein: CASSLEFLGGYTF.

This clone was recorded once. The V and J genes are TRBV2 and TRBJ1-5; D is undetermined. The CDR3 is made up of 14 amino acids. V lost 4 bases and J 0 bases, leaving 7 bases between the germline ends. Germline V gene lookup returns CDR1 SNHLY and CDR2 FYNNEI. The DNA for the CDR3 is TGTGCCAGCAGTGCGGGTTATAGCAATCAGCCCCAGCATTTT. Encoded protein: CASSAGYSNQPQHF.

This sequence joins TRBV5-1 and TRBJ1-5, with D uncertain. From germline, CDR1 is SGHRS and CDR2 YFSETQ. Trimming pared 3 bases from V and 6 bases from J, leaving 13 bases between. The CDR3 runs to 14 residues. The CDR3 sequence: CASSSGSPSQPQHF. The CDR3 DNA follows: TGCGCCAGCAGCTCGGGTAGTCCGAGTCAGCCCCAGCATTTT.

The chain couples TRBV18 to TRBJ2-7; D gene ambiguous. The germline CDR1 and CDR2 sequences are KGHSH and LQKENI. Trimming shortened V by 3 bases and J by 3 bases, and 9 bases separated the two germline ends. The CDR3 length is 13 residues. The CDR3 is CASSPSVYYEQYF. CDR3 nucleotide sequence: TGTGCCAGCTCACCGAGCGTCTACTACGAGCAGTACTTC.

Comment on this clone: The sample has other DNA sequences that encode this CDR3 too. This rearrangement joins TRBV15 to TRBJ2-1; D unclear. The V end lost 1 base, the J end lost 10 bases, and 11 bases lay between the germline ends. The CDR3 spans 13 residues. Germline CDR1 and CDR2: LNHNV and YYDKDF (reference sequence). The CDR3 here is CATSRVYSNEQFF. CDR3 nucleotides: TGTGCCACCAGCAGAGTTTACTCCAACGAGCAGTTCTTC.